This T cell receptor (beta chain) is drawn from a study of technical replicates of blood from several donors. The data were produced by immunoSEQ multiplex PCR, yet TCRdb's version contains in-frame clones alone and is incomplete. Of tens of thousands of clones detected, around 90% appear once; the ten largest clones hold 0.39%. Germline lookup yields CDR1 MDHEN and CDR2 SYDVKM. Trimming at V came to 7 bases and at J to 5 bases, leaving 8 bases not matched to a gene. The CDR3 spans 14 residues. This clone came up once. V usage is TRBV28 and J usage is TRBJ1-1; 9 nucleotides line up with TRBD1. The TCR sequence derives from a human donor in good health. Some clones in this sample may be carry-over from other donors' samples. The material sequenced was T cells isolated from PBMCs. CDR3: CASKPGTGKTEAFF. CDR3 DNA sequence: TGTGCCAGCAAACCCGGGACAGGGAAGACTGAAGCTTTCTTT.